The sequence of this T cell receptor (beta chain) was determined in a study of PD-1 blockade in classical Hodgkin lymphoma. Time point defined: cycle 4 day 1 (C4D1), after more than five weeks of nivolumab. Every one of the patients relapsed after autologous stem cell transplantation (brentuximab vedotin exposure was variable). Measured with immunoSEQ multiplex PCR; TCRdb has only the in-frame clones, and not every one. Of around 46,000 clones in the sample, roughly 90% were seen once. This CDR3 is built from 13 residues. The J segment lost 7 bases and the V segment lost 4 bases, leaving 3 bases of the junction unmatched. In germline, CDR1 is SGHKS, CDR2 YYEKEE (reference sequence).

The chain combines TRBV5-5 with TRBJ2-7; 12 bases line up with TRBD2. The sequence derives from a human donor with classical Hodgkin lymphoma. Sequencing was performed on peripheral blood mononuclear cells (PBMCs), taken before the fourth cycle of nivolumab. CDR3 DNA: TGTGCCAGCAGCCCCGGGACTAGCGGGGAGCAGTACTTC. Translation gives CASSPGTSGEQYF.